The clone carrying this TCR beta chain was seen only a few times. Its antigen remains unknown. Other DNA sequences in this sample translate to the same CDR3. This sample is part of a study of cytomegalovirus exposure and HLA in healthy donors. Study observations and caveats: Donor immune exposure was known only as CMV serostatus.

The V gene's germline CDR1 is KGHSH and CDR2 LQKENI. V dropped 6 bases and J dropped 1; count of bases not matched to a gene: 5. CDR3 length equals 14 residues. Vbeta (60) and Jbeta (13) primers were used in the PCR. Produced via immunoSEQ multiplex PCR; TCRdb's table is partial and in-frame only. The sample holds roughly 120,000 clones, 80% seen once. This receptor was obtained from a female donor in good health and CMV-seropositive. The sample comprised PBMCs. V and J are TRBV18 and TRBJ1-1, with 7 bases fitting TRBD1. The CDR3: CASSPGGGNTEAFF. In DNA form, the CDR3 reads TGTGCCAGCTCCCCAGGGGGAGGGAACACTGAAGCTTTCTTT.